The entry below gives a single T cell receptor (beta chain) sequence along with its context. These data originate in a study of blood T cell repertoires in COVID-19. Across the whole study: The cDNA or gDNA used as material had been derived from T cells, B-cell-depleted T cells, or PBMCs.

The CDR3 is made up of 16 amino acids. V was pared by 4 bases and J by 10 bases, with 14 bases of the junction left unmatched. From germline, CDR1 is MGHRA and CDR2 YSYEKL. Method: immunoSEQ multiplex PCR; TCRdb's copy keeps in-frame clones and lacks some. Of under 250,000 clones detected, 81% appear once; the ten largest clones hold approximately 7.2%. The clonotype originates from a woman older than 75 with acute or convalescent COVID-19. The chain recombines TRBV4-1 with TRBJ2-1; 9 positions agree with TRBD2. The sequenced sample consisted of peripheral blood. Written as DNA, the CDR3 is TGCGCCAGCAGCCCCTGGTCAGGCGGGGGGGTGGGAGAGCAGTTCTTC. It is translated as CASSPWSGGGVGEQFF.